This entry lists 27 T cell receptor beta chains sequenced from one sample in a study of identical twins. MiXCR was run by TCRdb on the 5' RACE reads, yielding one entry per CDR3 protein. The repertoire holds about 240,000 distinct CDR3 sequences, over 9.5% seen once, with over 8% in the top ten. Material: memory T cells sorted from blood. The source of these receptors is a man aged 45-65 years in good health.

Many counts were recorded for this clonotype. This chain joins TRBV5-1 and TRBJ2-3, with a weak D call TRBD2 (7 bases). CDR3 length: 16 amino acids. The germline V gene encodes CDR1 SGHRS and CDR2 YFSETQ. V was trimmed by 0 bases and J by 3 bases, leaving 14 bases between them. The CDR3 bases are TGCGCCAGCAGCTTGGTTGGCGGGGGCCGGACAGATACGCAGTATTTT. It yields the protein CASSLVGGGRTDTQYF.

The chain employs TRBV4-3 and TRBJ2-7; TRBD2 agrees at 9 bases. The trim removed 3 bases at V and 7 bases at J, leaving 4 bases unmatched. Per germline, CDR1 LGHNA and CDR2 YSLEER. This CDR3 comprises 13 residues. The CDR3 reads CASSQGLAREQYF. Written as DNA, the CDR3 is TGCGCCAGCAGCCAGGGACTAGCCAGGGAGCAGTACTTC.

This clonotype was picked up a small number of times. The rearrangement uses TRBV19 and TRBJ2-7, with 8 nucleotides matching TRBD2. This CDR3 region has 13 residues. Losses at the gene ends were 6 bases for V and 4 bases for J; bases not matched to a gene: 5. Germline V CDR1 and CDR2: LNHDA, SQIVND (reference sequence). CDR3 in DNA: TGTGCCAGTAGCCGGCGGGAGGTGTACGAGCAGTACTTC. Its protein is CASSRREVYEQYF.

This clonotype was counted many times. The chain couples TRBV14 to TRBJ2-1, with 12 bases identical to TRBD2. Germline V lookup: CDR1 SGHDN, CDR2 FVKESK. The junction had 10 bases not matched to a gene; V was cut back by 4 bases and J by 12 bases. This CDR3 has 15 amino acids. Here the CDR3 DNA reads TGTGCCAGCAGCCGTCTAGCGGGGGGGGCCTTTGGGCAGTTCTTC. As protein: CASSRLAGGAFGQFF.

This clonotype was counted ten times or more. The V gene is TRBV6-5, the J gene TRBJ2-7; D remains unclear. The CDR3 is 13 amino acids. V gave up 0 bases and J gave up 3 bases, with 6 bases separating them. Germline V gives CDR1 MNHEY, CDR2 SVGAGI. The CDR3 is CASSYSTGYEQYF. The CDR3 DNA sequence: TGTGCCAGCAGTTACTCTACCGGCTACGAGCAGTACTTC.

V gene TRBV12-3 or TRBV12-4 combines with J gene TRBJ2-7; a possible D gene is TRBD1 (6 bases). Trimming took off 7 bases at V and 7 bases at J, with 29 bases between the two ends. This CDR3 has 17 residues. The CDR3 DNA follows: TGTGCCAGCACCGTAACTCCCCAGGGGACCCGGGTTTTAGAGCAGTACTTC. This sequence encodes CASTVTPQGTRVLEQYF.

In its sample, this clonotype was seen a few times. V and J are TRBV6-5 and TRBJ2-7; TRBD2 matches 9 bases. The germline V gene has CDR1 MNHEY and CDR2 SVGAGI. The CDR3 extends over 16 amino acids. The junction had 5 bases not matched to a gene; V was cut back by 0 bases and J by 2 bases. The CDR3 reads CASSYSGLADTYEQYF. CDR3 bases: TGTGCCAGCAGTTACTCGGGACTAGCTGACACCTACGAGCAGTACTTC.

In regard to this clonotype: A much larger clone lies a single base off, so this may be a read error. V is TRBV11-1 and J is TRBJ2-7; TRBD1 matches 9 bases. After removal of 5 bases from V and 3 bases from J, the junction contained 14 bases not matched to a gene. Germline V lookup: CDR1 SGHAT, CDR2 FQDESV (reference sequence). The CDR3 contains 17 residues. For the CDR3, the DNA is TGTGCCAGCAGCCGGACGTTAGGGACAGGGAGACTCTACGAGCAGTACTTC. Amino acids: CASSRTLGTGRLYEQYF.

This clonotype was found many times. V gene TRBV5-1 combines with J gene TRBJ2-2; 10 nucleotides match TRBD2. There are 15 residues in the CDR3. Germline V gene data show CDR1 as SGHRS and CDR2 as YFSETQ. Germline trimming cut 4 bases from V and 4 bases from J; bases unmatched to any gene: 4. The CDR3 here is CASSTASGGTGELFF. The CDR3 nucleotides are TGCGCCAGCAGCACCGCTAGCGGGGGCACCGGGGAGCTGTTTTTT.

Turning to this clonotype: A read error is possible here, since a much larger clone lies one base away. The rearrangement uses TRBV15 and TRBJ1-2, with TRBD1 as a possible D gene (6 bases). The CDR3 is 14 residues long. Germline CDR1 is LNHNV and CDR2 is YYDKDF (reference sequence). CDR3 in DNA: TGTGCCACCAGCTCCGAGGGGGGAAACTATAGCTACACCTTC. This gives the protein CATSSEGGNYSYTF.

This clonotype was seen a handful of times. The chain combines TRBV14 with TRBJ2-6, with 8 bases aligning to TRBD1. V was pared by 6 bases and J by 4 bases, with 8 bases of the junction left unmatched. This CDR3 region has 16 residues. Germline loops: CDR1 SGHDN, CDR2 FVKESK. CDR3 in amino acids: CASRRTGGYGANVLTF. The CDR3 DNA reads as TGTGCCAGCAGACGAACAGGGGGGTACGGGGCCAACGTCCTGACTTTC.

This clonotype was seen many times. This chain connects TRBV4-1 to TRBJ2-1; D call uncertain. The germline gives CDR1 MGHRA, CDR2 YSYEKL. Trimming left V 1 base short and J 0 bases short, with 7 bases between. This CDR3 region has 15 residues. CDR3 loop: CASSQARSSYNEQFF. The DNA of the CDR3 is TGCGCCAGCAGCCAAGCGCGGAGCTCCTACAATGAGCAGTTCTTC.

The chain uses TRBV11-2 and TRBJ2-2; TRBD2 aligns across 7 bases. Looked up from germline, CDR1 is SGHAT and CDR2 is FQNNGV. The CDR3 runs 18 residues. The V segment lost 5 bases and the J segment 0 bases; nucleotides outside the gene matches: 12. The CDR3 coding sequence is TGTGCCAGCAGCCAACTAGCGAGATACGGCTCGAACACCGGGGAGCTGTTTTTT. Translating it yields CASSQLARYGSNTGELFF.

This clonotype appeared many times. The gene calls are TRBV20-1 and TRBJ2-1, with unresolved D. The length of the CDR3 is 12 residues. Trimming removed 1 base at V and 4 bases at J, with 5 bases between. Germline CDR1 and CDR2: DFQATT and SNEGSKA (reference sequence). The CDR3: CSARGHYNEQFF. The CDR3 DNA is TGCAGTGCTAGAGGCCATTACAATGAGCAGTTCTTC.

CDR3 amino acids: CASSISGQGGGSGNQPQHF. In DNA, the CDR3 is TGTGCCAGTAGTATTAGCGGGCAGGGCGGCGGATCGGGCAATCAGCCCCAGCATTTT. The chain employs TRBV19 and TRBJ1-5; D possibly corresponds to TRBD1 (5 bases). Trimming removed 3 bases at V and 2 bases at J, with 23 bases between. The CDR3 runs to 19 residues. Germline values: CDR1 LNHDA, CDR2 SQIVND (reference sequence).

This clonotype was detected only a few times. V usage is TRBV4-2 and J usage is TRBJ1-4, with TRBD1 matching 7 bases. The CDR3 extends over 14 amino acids. The J segment lost 7 bases and the V segment lost 1 base, leaving 3 bases of the junction unmatched. Per the germline V gene, CDR1 is LGHNA and CDR2 is YNFKEQ. The CDR3 DNA is TGTGCCAGCAGCCAAGGACAGGGATTTGAAAAACTGTTTTTT. Protein product: CASSQGQGFEKLFF.

Many counts were recorded for this clonotype. V usage is TRBV27 and J usage is TRBJ2-7, with D unclear. Germline lookup yields CDR1 MNHEY and CDR2 SMNVEV (reference sequence). There are 13 residues in the CDR3. V gave up 6 bases and J gave up 4 bases, with 13 bases separating them. CDR3: CASRAQRAYEQYF. The CDR3 bases are TGTGCCAGCAGGGCACAGAGAGCGTACGAGCAGTACTTC.

In its sample, this clonotype was seen many times. CDR3 sequence: CASSYGAQGEQYF. The CDR3 DNA sequence: TGCGCCAGCAGCTATGGGGCCCAGGGGGAGCAGTACTTC. The chain employs TRBV5-1 and TRBJ2-7, with D possibly TRBD1 on 6 matching bases. V lost 3 bases, J lost 7 bases, and 14 bases lay in between. The CDR3 has 13 residues. CDR1 and CDR2 from the germline V gene are SGHRS and YFSETQ.

This clonotype was counted a few times. This chain uses TRBV20-1 with TRBJ2-1; TRBD2 matches at 7 bases. With V trimmed by 6 bases and J by 9 bases, 11 bases remained unmatched. The CDR3 runs to 13 residues. Germline lookup yields CDR1 DFQATT and CDR2 SNEGSKA (reference sequence). CDR3 sequence reads: CSAHSLAEPEQFF. CDR3 nucleotides: TGCAGTGCGCATTCTCTAGCGGAGCCTGAGCAGTTCTTC.

The chain couples TRBV24-1 to TRBJ2-3; 9 bases are a match to TRBD2. Germline CDR1 and CDR2: KGHDR and SFDVKD. Trimming at V came to 4 bases and at J to 2 bases, leaving 9 bases not matched to a gene. The CDR3 totals 17 residues. CDR3 coding DNA: TGTGCCACCAGTGACAAGGAGCTAGCGGGACTCACAGATACGCAGTATTTT. It translates to CATSDKELAGLTDTQYF.

This clonotype came up a few times. The gene calls are TRBV29-1 and TRBJ1-1; 7 bases line up with TRBD1. CDR3 size: 11 residues. From germline, CDR1 is SQVTM and CDR2 ANQGSEA. V shed 7 bases, J shed 2 bases, and the junction held 1 base outside the gene matches. The CDR3 protein is CSGDRNTEAFF. The CDR3 nucleotides are TGCAGCGGGGACAGAAACACTGAAGCTTTCTTT. Together with reference TRBV29-1 and TRBJ1-1, the CDR3 gives the full variable domain: SAVISQKPSRDICQRGTSLTIQCQVDSQVTMMFWYRQQPGQSLTLIATANQGSEATYESGFVIDKFPISRPNLTFSTLTVSNMSPEDSSIYLCSGDRNTEAFFGQGTRLTVV.

Here the CDR3 reads CASSLGVTNTGELFF. The CDR3, as DNA: TGTGCCAGCAGCTTAGGGGTGACTAACACCGGGGAGCTGTTTTTT. This sequence joins TRBV7-9 and TRBJ2-2; D is ambiguous. V lost 1 base, J lost 2 bases, and 8 bases lay in between. Germline assignment: CDR1 SEHNR and CDR2 FQNEAQ (reference sequence). This CDR3 is built from 15 residues.

This chain connects TRBV5-5 to TRBJ2-7; weak D call: TRBD2 (5 bases). The germline V gene has CDR1 SGHKS and CDR2 YYEKEE (reference sequence). V was pared by 7 bases and J by 5 bases, with 13 bases between. The CDR3 contains 12 residues. The CDR3 is CASGRGSHEQYF. As DNA, the CDR3 is TGTGCCAGCGGGAGAGGGAGCCACGAGCAGTACTTC.

V is TRBV29-1 and J is TRBJ2-5, with 7 bases identical to TRBD2. V shed 7 bases and J 3 bases; nucleotides not matched to a gene: 11. CDR1 is SQVTM and CDR2 is ANQGSEA in the germline V gene. CDR3 length equals 14 residues. CDR3 sequence (DNA): TGCAGCGCAACAGGCGGGAGACATGAAGAGACCCAGTACTTC. This encodes CSATGGRHEETQYF.

This clonotype was found many times. The V and J genes are TRBV12-3 or TRBV12-4 and TRBJ1-1, with TRBD1 matching over 7 bases. The CDR3 runs to 16 residues. Unmatched junction bases numbered 11, after V lost 5 bases and J lost 2 bases. The DNA for the CDR3 is TGTGCCAGCAGTCCTTACAGGGGCAGAACAAACACTGAAGCTTTCTTT. Translation gives CASSPYRGRTNTEAFF.

This clonotype appeared many times. The chain combines TRBV6-1 with TRBJ2-5, with 7 nucleotides matching TRBD1. The V gene's germline CDR1 is MNHNS and CDR2 SASEGT. The CDR3 consists of 15 residues. J lost 1 base, V lost 6 bases, and 8 bases had no gene match. CDR3 sequence: CASSRGQATQETQYF. For the CDR3, the DNA is TGTGCCAGCAGCCGAGGACAGGCGACCCAAGAGACCCAGTACTTC.

This chain joins TRBV6-2 or TRBV6-3 and TRBJ2-7; no clear D. Germline loops: CDR1 MNHEY, CDR2 SVGEGT. The CDR3 spans 12 residues. Trimming pared 4 bases from V and 7 bases from J, leaving 11 bases between. The DNA of the CDR3 is TGTGCCAGCAGTTTCCCGACGGGTGAGCAGTACTTC. Encoded protein: CASSFPTGEQYF.